These T cell receptor beta chains were read from a single sample in a study of STAT5B mutations in CD4+ large granular lymphocyte leukemia. The method was immunoSEQ multiplex PCR; TCRdb's version includes in-frame clones alone and lacks a portion of them. This table has tens of thousands of clones, 65% to 90% appearing once. Sequencing was carried out using CD4+ T cells from blood buffy coats. The receptors stem from a human donor in good health. The CDR3 runs from the conserved cysteine through the conserved F or W. The D gene is left open where the match is weak. For some rows the clone size is stated as once, few or many, or as a class when expanded; others skip it.

V gene	J gene	clone size	D gene	CDR3 protein	CDR3 DNA
TRBV2	TRBJ1-1	few	.	CASRDYTNTEAFF	TGTGCCAGCAGGGACTATACCAACACTGAAGCTTTCTTT
TRBV9	TRBJ1-5	.	.	CASSAGSNQPQHF	TGTGCCAGCAGCGCCGGGTCTAATCAGCCCCAGCATTTT
TRBV7-8	TRBJ1-2	.	.	CASSRSEGFDGYTF	TGTGCCAGCAGCCGCTCGGAAGGATTCGATGGCTACACCTTC
TRBV6-5	TRBJ2-1	.	.	CASSYPLGEQFF	TGTGCCAGCAGTTACCCCCTTGGTGAGCAGTTCTTC
TRBV30	TRBJ2-1	.	.	CAWSIRGNEQFF	TGTGCCTGGAGTATCAGGGGTAATGAGCAGTTCTTC
TRBV27	TRBJ2-3	.	TRBD2	CASSTYSGSRADTQYF	TGTGCCAGCAGTACCTATAGCGGGAGCCGTGCAGATACGCAGTATTTT
TRBV10-2	TRBJ1-2	.	.	CASSEDREGYTF	TGCGCCAGCAGTGAGGACCGGGAAGGCTACACCTTC
TRBV18	TRBJ2-3	.	.	CASSPPGILTDTQYF	TGTGCCAGCTCACCACCGGGAATCCTCACAGATACGCAGTATTTT
TRBV4-2	TRBJ2-7	once	TRBD2	CASSLTSGLSYEQYF	TGTGCCAGCAGCTTGACTAGCGGGCTTTCCTACGAGCAGTACTTC
TRBV28	TRBJ2-3	.	TRBD1	CASSQPGQGATDTQYF	TGTGCCAGCAGTCAGCCGGGACAGGGGGCCACAGATACGCAGTATTTT
TRBV5-1	TRBJ2-2	.	TRBD2	CASSLGLAGTGELFF	TGCGCCAGCAGCCTCGGACTAGCGGGAACCGGGGAGCTGTTTTTT
TRBV6-1	TRBJ1-5	.	.	CASSDQGGNQPQHF	TGTGCCAGCAGTGACCAGGGTGGCAATCAGCCCCAGCATTTT
TRBV2	TRBJ2-5	.	.	CASSEGVVDQYF	TGTGCCAGCAGTGAAGGGGTAGTGGACCAGTACTTC
TRBV28	TRBJ2-3	once	TRBD1	CASSSINRGRGSDTQYF	TGTGCCAGCAGTTCGATCAACAGGGGGCGCGGGTCAGATACGCAGTATTTT
TRBV19	TRBJ1-6	.	TRBD1	CASSPGQGGLDSPLHF	TGTGCCAGTAGTCCGGGACAGGGCGGATTGGATTCACCCCTCCACTTT
TRBV20-1	TRBJ1-2	.	.	CSASGWGGYTF	TGCAGTGCTTCGGGGTGGGGGGGCTACACCTTC
TRBV11-3	TRBJ2-7	.	TRBD1	CASSPGTGLLDSYEQYF	TGTGCCAGCAGCCCCGGGACAGGGCTCCTAGACTCCTACGAGCAGTACTTC
TRBV5-1	TRBJ2-5	.	TRBD2	CASSWGGQETQYF	TGCGCCAGCAGCTGGGGGGGGCAAGAGACCCAGTACTTC
TRBV7-8	TRBJ2-1	.	TRBD2	CASSLAGAGGRNEQFF	TGTGCCAGCAGCTTAGCAGGAGCGGGGGGACGCAATGAGCAGTTCTTC
TRBV11-3	TRBJ1-1	.	.	CASSLSNTEAFF	TGTGCCAGCAGCTTAAGCAACACTGAAGCTTTCTTT
TRBV6-5	TRBJ2-7	once	.	CASSWMTTGEQYF	TGTGCCAGCAGTTGGATGACCACAGGCGAGCAGTACTTC
TRBV15	TRBJ2-7	.	.	CATSSYLNEQYF	TGTGCCACCAGCAGCTATCTCAACGAGCAGTACTTC
TRBV5-1	TRBJ2-7	once	.	CASRVGSSDEQYF	TGCGCCAGCAGGGTCGGGAGCTCCGACGAGCAGTACTTC
TRBV7-9	TRBJ1-4	.	.	CASSSILGGANEKLFF	TGTGCCAGCAGCTCAATATTGGGAGGGGCTAATGAAAAACTGTTTTTT
TRBV30	TRBJ1-2	.	TRBD1	CAWSDGTAWDYGYTF	TGTGCCTGGAGTGACGGGACAGCCTGGGACTATGGCTACACCTTC
TRBV10-2	TRBJ1-1	.	.	CASSESPARGTEAFF	TGCGCCAGCAGTGAGTCCCCCGCTCGCGGCACTGAAGCTTTCTTT
TRBV19	TRBJ1-2	.	.	CASSPGQSNYGYTF	TGTGCCAGTAGCCCAGGACAGTCTAACTATGGCTACACCTTC
TRBV7-8	TRBJ2-4	.	TRBD2	CASSLEGVWGGRLRNIQYF	TGTGCCAGCAGCTTAGAAGGAGTTTGGGGCGGGAGACTTAGAAACATTCAGTACTTC
TRBV7-2	TRBJ1-1	few	.	CASSLGGRGEAFF	TGTGCCAGCAGCTTGGGGGGGCGCGGTGAAGCTTTCTTT
TRBV7-6	TRBJ2-5	.	TRBD1	CASSLGTDQETQYF	TGTGCCAGCAGCCTCGGGACAGACCAAGAGACCCAGTACTTC
TRBV5-1	TRBJ1-4	.	.	CASSLDSPNEKLFF	TGCGCCAGCAGCCTGGACAGCCCTAATGAAAAACTGTTTTTT
TRBV7-7	TRBJ2-1	.	TRBD2	CASSLAPTSGRPSYNEQFF	TGTGCTAGCAGCTTAGCCCCGACTAGCGGCCGACCGTCCTACAATGAGCAGTTCTTC
TRBV18	TRBJ1-2	.	.	CASSPGGADGYTF	TGTGCCAGCTCACCGGGGGGGGCAGATGGCTACACCTTC
TRBV4-3	TRBJ2-1	.	TRBD2	CASSQEKGLAIHEQFF	TGCGCCAGCAGCCAAGAGAAAGGACTAGCGATCCATGAGCAGTTCTTC
TRBV5-1	TRBJ2-2	.	TRBD2	CASSLTSGGLANTGELFF	TGCGCCAGCAGCTTGACTAGCGGGGGTCTCGCGAACACCGGGGAGCTGTTTTTT
TRBV6-5	TRBJ2-7	.	.	CASAGIKSEQYF	TGTGCCAGCGCAGGGATAAAAAGCGAGCAGTACTTC
TRBV10-3	TRBJ2-7	.	TRBD1	CAIRGGTGGTYEQYF	TGTGCCATCAGGGGTGGGACAGGCGGAACCTACGAGCAGTACTTC
TRBV7-2	TRBJ1-5	.	.	CASSPQLDQPQHF	TGTGCCAGCAGCCCCCAGTTAGATCAGCCCCAGCATTTT
TRBV11-3	TRBJ2-7	.	.	CASSLPVTHEQYF	TGTGCCAGCAGCTTACCAGTGACCCACGAGCAGTACTTC
TRBV6-5	TRBJ2-7	.	.	CASSYSKRAYHEQYF	TGTGCCAGCAGTTACTCGAAGAGGGCTTACCACGAGCAGTACTTC
TRBV4-3	TRBJ2-7	.	TRBD2	CASSQEGLASGPYEQYF	TGCGCCAGCAGCCAAGAAGGTCTCGCTAGCGGACCCTACGAGCAGTACTTC
TRBV10-1	TRBJ1-1	few	.	CASSGDNTEAFF	TGCGCCAGCAGTGGGGACAACACTGAAGCTTTCTTT
TRBV7-3	TRBJ1-1	.	TRBD1	CASSLKTGAPLTTEAFF	TGTGCCAGCAGCTTAAAGACAGGGGCCCCTTTAACTACTGAAGCTTTCTTT
TRBV27	TRBJ1-6	.	TRBD1	CASSLSLRGPMDNSPLHF	TGTGCCAGCAGTTTATCCCTCAGGGGGCCCATGGATAATTCACCCCTCCACTTT
TRBV19	TRBJ1-1	few	.	CASGLRGLNTEAFF	TGTGCCAGCGGACTCCGGGGCCTGAACACTGAAGCTTTCTTT
TRBV19	TRBJ1-2	few	.	CASSIQAPGAQLRGYTF	TGTGCCAGTAGTATCCAAGCCCCCGGGGCACAACTACGGGGCTACACCTTC
TRBV27	TRBJ1-5	.	TRBD1	CASRKDRNNQPQHF	TGTGCCAGCAGAAAGGACAGGAACAATCAGCCCCAGCATTTT
TRBV5-4	TRBJ1-2	.	.	CASSLDWAPGYTF	TGTGCCAGCAGCTTAGATTGGGCGCCCGGCTACACCTTC
TRBV6-1	TRBJ2-3	.	.	CASSGRLVASDTQYF	TGTGCCAGCAGTGGAAGACTAGTTGCTTCCGATACGCAGTATTTT
TRBV5-1	TRBJ2-4	.	TRBD1	CASSLRQGANIQYF	TGCGCCAGCAGCTTACGACAGGGCGCGAACATTCAGTACTTC
TRBV5-4	TRBJ2-6	.	.	CASSLGRVLGANVLTF	TGTGCCAGCAGCTTGGGAAGGGTATTGGGGGCCAACGTCCTGACTTTC
TRBV11-2	TRBJ1-3	.	.	CASSSTRGNTIYF	TGTGCCAGCAGCTCTACCCGAGGAAACACCATATATTTT
TRBV7-2	TRBJ1-5	.	TRBD1	CASSLAWTGVNQPQHF	TGTGCCAGCAGCTTAGCGTGGACAGGGGTCAATCAGCCCCAGCATTTT
TRBV11-2	TRBJ2-1	.	TRBD1	CASSSGQTKQFF	TGTGCCAGCAGCTCGGGACAGACTAAGCAGTTCTTC